The clone carrying this T cell receptor (beta chain) has just a few counts. The antigen remains unidentified. These data originate in a study of T cell repertoires in cytomegalovirus infection. Study summary: CMV infection together with matching HLA type was indicated by public TCR beta signatures.

Whole-study results and caveats: HLA-C-restricted CMV-specific TCR beta clonotypes prevailed in the ex vivo response. Carriers of CMV and the relevant HLA type were discriminated by public TCR beta frequency.

TCRdb passed the reads through MiXCR, listing each CDR3 protein once. Among more than 400,000 distinct CDR3 sequences listed, approximately 25% were seen once. The TCR sequence derives from a human donor in good health (CMV status not recorded). Some clones in this sample may be carry-over from other donors' samples. Sequenced material: PBMCs.

CDR3 DNA sequence: TGCGCCAGCAGCCAAGATGGGCAGGGGGCTAATAACTATGGCTACACCTTC. This translates into CASSQDGQGANNYGYTF. The chain couples TRBV4-1 to TRBJ1-2, with 8 bases lining up with TRBD1. The V segment lost 0 bases and the J segment 1 base; nucleotides outside the gene matches: 7. CDR3 length: 17 amino acids. Germline V gene sequence: CDR1 MGHRA, CDR2 YSYEKL.